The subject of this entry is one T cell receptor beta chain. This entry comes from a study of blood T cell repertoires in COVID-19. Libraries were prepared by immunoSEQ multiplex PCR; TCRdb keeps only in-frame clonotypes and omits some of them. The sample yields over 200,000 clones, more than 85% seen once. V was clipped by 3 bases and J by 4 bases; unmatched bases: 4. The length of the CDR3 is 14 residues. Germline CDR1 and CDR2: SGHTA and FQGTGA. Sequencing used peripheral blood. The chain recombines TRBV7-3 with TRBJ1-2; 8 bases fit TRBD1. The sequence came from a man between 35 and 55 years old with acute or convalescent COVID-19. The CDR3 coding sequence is TGTGCCAGCAGCTTTGACAGGGGTGGCTATGGCTACACCTTC. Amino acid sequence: CASSFDRGGYGYTF.